These 23 T cell receptor beta chains came from one sample sequenced in a study of lung T cells in sarcoidosis with Löfgren's syndrome (dated by TCRdb to the late 2010s). TCRdb names Illumina MiSeq as the instrument used. TCRdb reran the public reads through fastp at Q25 and MiXCR, keeping productive beta chains. For every CDR3 protein sequence, its rows merge into one entry that carries the most common genes and DNA. Recorded for this sample are 15,000 to 20,000 distinct CDR3 sequences; less than 25% of them occurred a single time. 3.5% to 5% of the sample goes to the ten largest clones. What was sequenced was CD4+ T cells from PBMCs. Receptor source: a human donor with sarcoidosis (Löfgren's syndrome or another form), or a control subject (not recorded which).

This clonotype has ten or more counts. The chain links TRBV25-1 to TRBJ2-3; the D gene is possibly TRBD2 (5 bases). This CDR3 has 14 amino acids. V dropped 1 base and J dropped 3 bases, with 8 bases sitting between them. Germline CDR1 is MGHDK and CDR2 is SYGVNS. In nucleotides, the CDR3 is TGTGCCAGCAGTGAATTTGGGGAGACAGATACGCAGTATTTT. It codes for CASSEFGETDTQYF.

This clonotype was recorded many times. The chain combines TRBV4-2 with TRBJ1-1; D call uncertain. Trimming pared 3 bases from V and 5 bases from J, leaving 16 bases between. The CDR3 is 15 amino acids. CDR1 and CDR2 from the germline V gene are LGHNA and YNFKEQ. CDR3 DNA: TGTGCCAGCAGCCAGGAGGCGAGATCGTGGACTGAAGCTTTCTTT. As protein: CASSQEARSWTEAFF.

This clonotype was seen ten or more times. V gene TRBV6-6 combines with J gene TRBJ2-7; D gene unclear. The germline gives CDR1 MNHNY, CDR2 SVGAGI (reference sequence). The CDR3 runs 15 residues. Trimming shortened V by 0 bases and J by 7 bases, and 16 bases separated the two germline ends. CDR3 in DNA: TGTGCCAGCAGTTACTCGATGACCCGGTGGCTAGAGCAGTACTTC. Protein sequence: CASSYSMTRWLEQYF.

In the case of this clonotype: A much larger clonotype is one base distant, so this may be a read error. This chain connects TRBV7-9 to TRBJ2-7, with D unclear. Germline loops: CDR1 SEHNR, CDR2 FQNEAQ (reference sequence). The germline V and J ends were trimmed by 1 base and 13 bases, with 20 bases remaining between them. The CDR3 is made up of 14 amino acids. The CDR3 bases are TGTGCCAGCAGCTTAGGATTGGGGTCCCCTGTCGTATACTTC. Protein: CASSLGLGSPVVYF.

The chain recombines TRBV12-3 or TRBV12-4 with TRBJ2-1; TRBD1 matches at 7 bases. The CDR3 sequence is 14 residues long. With 4 bases clipped from V and 7 bases from J, the junction kept 7 bases outside the gene matches. The CDR3 spells CASSSQRGQNEQFF. The CDR3 DNA is TGTGCCAGCAGTTCACAGAGGGGGCAGAATGAGCAGTTCTTC.

To note about this clonotype: A much larger clone sits a single nucleotide away, making a read error possible. This chain links TRBV12-3 or TRBV12-4 with TRBJ1-5, with D unresolved. V was pared by 6 bases and J by 7 bases, with 10 bases between. This CDR3 is 12 amino acids long. The DNA for the CDR3 is TGTGCCAGCAGGACTCAGGACCAGCCCCAGCATTTT. Translated: CASRTQDQPQHF.

This clonotype was counted many times. The genes are TRBV7-9 and TRBJ2-3; D possibly corresponds to TRBD1 (6 bases). V gave up 1 base and J gave up 2 bases, with 10 bases separating them. Germline loops: CDR1 SEHNR, CDR2 FQNEAQ (reference sequence). The CDR3 covers 15 residues. CDR3 protein: CASSLVSGATDTQYF. The CDR3 region has the DNA TGTGCCAGCAGCTTAGTTTCAGGGGCCACAGATACGCAGTATTTT.

This clonotype is termed medium-sized (0.01 to 0.1%). The chain combines TRBV6-1 with TRBJ2-7, with D perhaps matching TRBD2 (6 bases). Germline V gene data show CDR1 as MNHNS and CDR2 as SASEGT. The CDR3 contains 13 residues. V shed 5 bases and J shed 4 bases, with 12 bases lying between them. In nucleotides, the CDR3 is TGTGCCAGCAGTAAACCGGGGGTATACGAGCAGTACTTC. This sequence encodes CASSKPGVYEQYF.

This clonotype has more than one count but fewer than ten. The chain couples TRBV9 to TRBJ2-3; TRBD2 matches at 7 bases. The CDR3 contains 14 residues. Germline lookup yields CDR1 SGDLS and CDR2 YYNGEE. Trimming cost V 7 bases and J 2 bases; bases outside gene matches: 7. CDR3 nucleotides: TGTGCCAGCTCGCGACTAGCTTTCACAGATACGCAGTATTTT. Residues: CASSRLAFTDTQYF.

This clonotype was counted ten times or more. The chain links TRBV3-1 to TRBJ1-5; D is perhaps TRBD1 (5 bases). V dropped 4 bases and J dropped 3 bases, with 19 bases sitting between them. The length of the CDR3 is 17 residues. Germline lookup yields CDR1 LGHDT and CDR2 YNNKEL (reference sequence). Here the CDR3 reads CASSRGPPTDHNQPQHF. CDR3 nucleotides: TGTGCCAGCAGCCGCGGACCCCCGACAGACCACAATCAGCCCCAGCATTTT.

V usage is TRBV12-3 or TRBV12-4 and J usage is TRBJ2-7; no clear D. This CDR3 has 14 residues. V lost 8 bases, J lost 0 bases, and 14 bases lay in between. In nucleotides, the CDR3 is TGTGCCAGCGGCCTTGACGTTCCCTCCTACGAGCAGTACTTC. Translation gives CASGLDVPSYEQYF.

The table lists this clonotype with many counts. This rearrangement joins TRBV20-1 to TRBJ2-5; D is ambiguous. The germline V and J ends were trimmed by 3 bases and 5 bases, with 7 bases remaining between them. Per the germline V gene, CDR1 is DFQATT and CDR2 is SNEGSKA (reference sequence). The CDR3 runs 11 residues. The CDR3 here is CSASQSETQYF. CDR3 nucleotide sequence: TGCAGTGCTAGTCAGAGTGAGACCCAGTACTTC.

J is TRBJ1-4 and V is TRBV5-6, with D unresolved. Trimming cost V 2 bases and J 0 bases, with 11 bases left between them. The CDR3 has 16 amino acids. Germline V gene lookup returns CDR1 SGHDT and CDR2 YYEEEE. The CDR3 nucleotides read TGTGCCAGCAGCTTTAACAGAATAGCAACTAATGAAAAACTGTTTTTT. Its translation: CASSFNRIATNEKLFF. Variable domain in full (rest from reference TRBV5-6 and TRBJ1-4): DAGVTQSPTHLIKTRGQQVTLRCSPKSGHDTVSWYQQALGQGPQFIFQYYEEEERQRGNFPDRFSGHQFPNYSSELNVNALLLGDSALYLCASSFNRIATNEKLFFGSGTQLSVL.

There are many counts of this clonotype. The rearrangement joins TRBV14 to TRBJ1-5; D might be TRBD1 (5 bases). Germline lookup yields CDR1 SGHDN and CDR2 FVKESK. The CDR3 is made up of 14 amino acids. Trimming cost V 4 bases and J 3 bases, with 10 bases left between them. The CDR3 region is CASSLDRYNQPQHF. In nucleotides, the CDR3 is TGTGCCAGCAGCCTCGACAGATACAATCAGCCCCAGCATTTT.

This clonotype was seen at least ten times. The genes are TRBV7-9 and TRBJ2-1; 9 bases are shared with TRBD2. V was clipped by 7 bases and J by 10 bases; unmatched bases: 5. Germline CDR1 SEHNR, CDR2 FQNEAQ (reference sequence). There are 12 residues in the CDR3. DNA of the CDR3: TGTGCCAGCACGACTAGCGGAGGGGAGCAGTTCTTC. Its protein product is CASTTSGGEQFF.

This chain links TRBV4-2 with TRBJ2-5; no clear D gene. The ends were cut back, 4 bases at V and 1 base at J, with 10 bases in the middle. This CDR3 has 14 residues. From germline, CDR1 is LGHNA and CDR2 YNFKEQ. CDR3 in DNA: TGTGCCAGCAGCCGCCTGGGCCCCCAAGAGACCCAGTACTTC. The encoded protein is CASSRLGPQETQYF.

The table lists this clonotype with many counts. J is TRBJ1-5 and V is TRBV2; a possible D gene is TRBD1 (5 bases). Trimming removed 6 bases at V and 0 bases at J, with 12 bases between. CDR1 is SNHLY, CDR2 FYNNEI, per germline. CDR3 length: 15 residues. The CDR3 reads CASRGDHNSNQPQHF. The CDR3 nucleotides read TGTGCCAGCAGGGGGGATCATAATAGCAATCAGCCCCAGCATTTT. The full variable domain, with the rest looked up from reference TRBV2 and TRBJ1-5, is EPEVTQTPSHQVTQMGQEVILRCVPISNHLYFYWYRQILGQKVEFLVSFYNNEISEKSEIFDDQFSVERPDGSNFTLKIRSTKLEDSAMYFCASRGDHNSNQPQHFGDGTRLSIL.

Within the sample, this clonotype is medium-sized. CDR3 amino acids: CSARARVNGEQYF. The CDR3 nucleotides are TGCAGTGCTAGAGCTAGGGTGAACGGCGAGCAGTACTTC. This chain joins TRBV20-1 and TRBJ2-7; no clear D. The CDR3 covers 13 residues. CDR1 is DFQATT and CDR2 is SNEGSKA in the germline V gene (reference sequence). The V and J ends lost 1 base and 6 bases respectively, with 13 bases between them.

This clonotype was recorded many times. The chain joins TRBV24-1 to TRBJ1-5; D is perhaps TRBD1 (5 bases). The CDR3 extends over 15 amino acids. The germline CDR1 and CDR2 sequences are KGHDR and SFDVKD. Between the trimmed V and J ends, which lost 3 bases and 3 bases, there was a span of 11 bases. CDR3 loop: CATSDTRQPNQPQHF. In DNA, the CDR3 is TGTGCCACCAGTGATACGCGACAGCCCAATCAGCCCCAGCATTTT.

This clonotype appeared many times. Because it lacks the conserved phenylalanine or tryptophan at the end, this CDR3 is likely a read error. The CDR3, as DNA: TGTGCCAGCAGGGCTAGCGGGAGAGGGTACTACGAGCAGTACCTC. Amino acids: CASRASGRGYYEQYL. This chain connects TRBV28 to TRBJ2-7, with TRBD2 identical over 10 bases. Trimming removed 6 bases from V and 3 bases from J; junction bases left unmatched: 8. The germline gives CDR1 MDHEN, CDR2 SYDVKM. The CDR3 runs 15 residues.

This clonotype has more than one count but fewer than ten. V and J are TRBV20-1 and TRBJ2-1; 9 positions match TRBD2. Germline values: CDR1 DFQATT, CDR2 SNEGSKA (reference sequence). This CDR3 region has 12 residues. V shed 8 bases and J 5 bases; nucleotides not matched to a gene: 4. CDR3 region: CSHSGGNNEQFF. CDR3 coding DNA: TGCAGTCATAGCGGGGGAAACAATGAGCAGTTCTTC.

This clonotype was observed many times. In DNA, the CDR3 is TGTGCCAGCAGCTTAGATCTTAGCAGGGAGACCCAGTACTTC. Amino acids: CASSLDLSRETQYF. This rearrangement joins TRBV11-2 to TRBJ2-5, with D unresolved. Germline CDR1 reads SGHAT; CDR2 reads FQNNGV. The V gene lost 0 bases and the J gene lost 5 bases, with 10 bases spanning the gap. The CDR3 contains 14 residues.

This clonotype showed up many times. The rearrangement joins TRBV20-1 to TRBJ1-6; no reliable D call. Germline lookup yields CDR1 DFQATT and CDR2 SNEGSKA (reference sequence). V lost 8 bases and J 7 bases, leaving 9 bases between the germline ends. The CDR3 covers 11 residues. CDR3 sequence: CSRALNSPLHF. The CDR3 DNA follows: TGCAGTAGGGCTTTGAATTCACCCCTCCACTTT.